A selection of T cell receptor beta chains follows, all from one sample in a study of T cell changes during pregnancy in multiple sclerosis. This table comes from immunoSEQ multiplex PCR, and its TCRdb copy is limited to in-frame clones, with some not included. In the table there are some 74,000 clones, about nine tenths of which are singletons. The material was peripheral blood, obtained after pregnancy. The receptors derive from a female donor in good health, enrolled as a control in a pregnancy study. Each CDR3 is given with its conserved first and last residue. The D gene is left open where the match is weak. The size entry is marked missing in some rows and otherwise reads once, few, many or a size class.

clone_size	d_call	v_call	j_call	cdr3_aa	cdr3_nt
-	TRBD1	TRBV28	TRBJ2-6	CASSAGQVSGANVLTF	TGTGCCAGCAGTGCGGGACAGGTCTCTGGGGCCAACGTCCTGACTTTC
-	TRBD1	TRBV4-1	TRBJ2-7	CASSKYRGSPYEQYF	TGCGCCAGCAGCAAGTACAGGGGCTCGCCCTACGAGCAGTACTTC
-	TRBD1	TRBV5-1	TRBJ1-1	CASSWGTTGETEAFF	TGCGCCAGCAGCTGGGGGACGACAGGGGAGACTGAAGCTTTCTTT
-	TRBD1	TRBV10-3	TRBJ2-3	CAIRDRPTSTDTQYF	TGTGCCATCAGGGACAGGCCTACTAGCACAGATACGCAGTATTTT
-	-	TRBV9	TRBJ2-1	CASSVAGQMYNEQFF	TGTGCCAGCAGCGTAGCGGGTCAGATGTACAATGAGCAGTTCTTC
once	-	TRBV15	TRBJ1-4	CATSSLPQGGEKLFF	TGTGCCACCAGCAGCCTTCCACAGGGTGGTGAAAAACTGTTTTTT
few	TRBD1	TRBV29-1	TRBJ1-1	CSVGQGASITEAFF	TGCAGCGTAGGACAGGGGGCAAGTATCACTGAAGCTTTCTTT
-	-	TRBV4-1	TRBJ1-1	CASSQDVGAEAFF	TGCGCCAGCAGCCAAGATGTAGGGGCTGAAGCTTTCTTT
-	-	TRBV10-3	TRBJ1-2	CAISESTYRGGYTF	TGTGCCATCAGTGAGTCCACTTACCGGGGGGGCTACACCTTC
-	-	TRBV7-9	TRBJ2-5	CASSYSSGQYF	-
-	-	TRBV30	TRBJ1-1	CAWSRRGSEAFF	TGTGCCTGGAGCAGAAGAGGATCTGAAGCTTTCTTT
few	-	TRBV7-6	TRBJ2-7	CASSSPGVYEQYF	TGTGCCAGCAGCTCGCCCGGGGTTTACGAGCAGTACTTC
-	TRBD1	TRBV4-1	TRBJ2-7	CASSSPGQSYEQYF	TGCGCCAGCAGCTCCCCGGGACAGAGTTACGAGCAGTACTTC
-	TRBD2	TRBV5-4	TRBJ2-7	CAVGRSGSYEQYF	TGTGCCGTAGGCCGAAGCGGGAGCTACGAGCAGTACTTC
-	-	TRBV6-1	TRBJ1-5	CASSEARAEEPQHF	TGTGCCAGCAGTGAAGCGCGGGCTGAGGAGCCCCAGCATTTT
-	TRBD1	TRBV7-9	TRBJ1-2	CASSLTSGGVISYTF	TGTGCCAGCAGCTTAACGTCAGGGGGCGTAATTTCCTACACCTTC
-	TRBD1	TRBV5-6	TRBJ1-1	CASSLPGTVNTEAFF	TGTGCCAGCAGCTTGCCAGGGACAGTCAACACTGAAGCTTTCTTT